Following are 25 T cell receptor beta chains from one sample sequenced in a study of Ad26.COV2.S vaccination and SARS-CoV-2 variants. The method was immunoSEQ multiplex PCR; TCRdb's version includes in-frame clones alone and lacks a portion of them. Of 300,000 to 350,000 clones in the sample, 86% were seen once. Sample treatment: about 20 received Ad26.COV2.S at low or high dose, single or two shots; about five received placebo; per-sample allocation not given. At day 63 after the first vaccine or placebo injection, samples were drawn. The sample here was peripheral blood, taken in a trial of Ad26.COV2.S vaccine versus placebo. Source of these receptors: a person aged 18 to 59 who received the Ad26.COV2.S COVID-19 vaccine or a placebo.

The J gene is TRBJ2-4, the V gene TRBV2, with 10 bases identical to TRBD2. With 8 bases clipped from V and 0 bases from J, the junction kept 1 base outside the gene matches. The CDR3 loop spans 14 amino acids. CDR1 and CDR2 (germline): SNHLY, FYNNEI. The CDR3 sequence: CASGLAVAKNIQYF. CDR3 DNA sequence: TGTGCCAGCGGACTAGCGGTAGCCAAAAACATTCAGTACTTC. The full variable domain, completed using reference TRBV2 and TRBJ2-4, is EPEVTQTPSHQVTQMGQEVILRCVPISNHLYFYWYRQILGQKVEFLVSFYNNEISEKSEIFDDQFSVERPDGSNFTLKIRSTKLEDSAMYFCASGLAVAKNIQYFGAGTRLSVL.

J is TRBJ2-7 and V is TRBV4-3, with no clear D. V lost 1 base and J 0 bases, leaving 10 bases between the germline ends. The CDR3 spans 15 residues. CDR1 is LGHNA, CDR2 YSLEER, per germline. DNA of the CDR3: TGCGCCAGCAGCCAAGTGTTCGCCACCTCCTACGAGCAGTACTTC. This encodes CASSQVFATSYEQYF.

The chain couples TRBV19 to TRBJ1-1; D is unclear. This CDR3 is built from 12 residues. V lost 8 bases and J 1 base, leaving 8 bases between the germline ends. The V gene's germline CDR1 is LNHDA and CDR2 SQIVND (reference sequence). CDR3 nucleotide sequence: TGTGCCAGTGTTCGAGGGAACACTGAAGCTTTCTTT. It translates to CASVRGNTEAFF. Full variable domain (outside the CDR3, taken from reference TRBV19 and TRBJ1-1): DGGITQSPKYLFRKEGQNVTLSCEQNLNHDAMYWYRQDPGQGLRLIYYSQIVNDFQKGDIAEGYSVSREKKESFPLTVTSAQKNPTAFYLCASVRGNTEAFFGQGTRLTVV.

The genes are TRBV28 and TRBJ1-1; no firm D call. CDR3 size: 13 residues. V was shortened by 6 bases and J by 2 bases, with 10 bases between the two germline ends. Germline V gene data show CDR1 as MDHEN and CDR2 as SYDVKM. CDR3 sequence reads: CASSPNLNTEAFF. The CDR3 nucleotides read TGTGCCAGCAGCCCCAATCTAAACACTGAAGCTTTCTTT.

This clone came up once. This rearrangement joins TRBV5-6 to TRBJ2-5; D perhaps matches TRBD2 (6 bases). The CDR3 spans 16 residues. Per germline, CDR1 SGHDT and CDR2 YYEEEE. V was pared by 0 bases and J by 4 bases, with 16 bases between. CDR3 DNA: TGTGCCAGCAGCTTGGGTGTTGGGGAGGAGGGAGAGACCCAGTACTTC. Translated, it gives CASSLGVGEEGETQYF.

This clone was recorded a few times. V and J are TRBV7-2 and TRBJ1-4; D gene unclear. This CDR3 has 13 amino acids. Germline CDR1 is SGHTA and CDR2 is FQGNSA. Deletions cut 2 bases from V and 8 bases from J, with 9 bases between. DNA of the CDR3: TGTGCCAGCAGCTTAAAGGGATCCGAAAAACTGTTTTTT. Translating it yields CASSLKGSEKLFF.

The DNA of the CDR3 is TGTGCCAGCAGCCCCCAGGTAGCCAAAAACATTCAGTACTTC. Translating it yields CASSPQVAKNIQYF. The gene calls are TRBV6-5 and TRBJ2-4, with unresolved D. CDR1 is MNHEY, CDR2 SVGAGI, per germline. This CDR3 region has 14 residues. V was trimmed by 6 bases and J by 0 bases, leaving 9 bases between them.

The chain has TRBV27 and TRBJ1-1; D gene ambiguous. From germline, CDR1 is MNHEY and CDR2 SMNVEV (reference sequence). The V end lost 3 bases, the J end lost 3 bases, and 11 bases lay between the germline ends. The CDR3 is 14 amino acids. CDR3 region: CASSFSRRDTEAFF. CDR3 coding DNA: TGTGCCAGCAGTTTTTCCCGACGGGACACTGAAGCTTTCTTT.

The rearrangement joins TRBV30 to TRBJ1-2, with D possibly matching TRBD1 (5 bases). Germline lookup yields CDR1 GTSNPN and CDR2 SVGIG (reference sequence). CDR3 length: 12 amino acids. Trimming removed 0 bases at V and 7 bases at J, with 9 bases between. The CDR3 region has the DNA TGTGCCTGGAGTGTAGGGGTGTTTGGCTACACCTTC. This encodes CAWSVGVFGYTF.

The V and J genes are TRBV9 and TRBJ2-2; D not resolved. Germline V gives CDR1 SGDLS, CDR2 YYNGEE. This CDR3 region has 15 residues. V lost 2 bases and J 6 bases, leaving 14 bases between the germline ends. The CDR3 region has the DNA TGTGCCAGCAGCGTCGCCACTAAATCACCCGGGGAGCTGTTTTTT. Encoded protein: CASSVATKSPGELFF.

This chain connects TRBV29-1 to TRBJ2-7, with D hard to call. Deletions cut 5 bases from V and 4 bases from J, with 21 bases between. From germline, CDR1 is SQVTM and CDR2 ANQGSEA. The CDR3 is made up of 15 amino acids. The chain's CDR3 is CSVSDGRYPSYEQYF. CDR3 DNA: TGCAGCGTTTCCGACGGACGATACCCTAGTTACGAGCAGTACTTC.

The V call is TRBV6-1, the J call TRBJ2-7; no firm D call. Trimming removed 0 bases at V and 4 bases at J, with 7 bases between. Germline assignment: CDR1 MNHNS and CDR2 SASEGT. The CDR3 runs 13 residues. Here the CDR3 DNA reads TGTGCCAGCAGTGAAGCGCTTCCGTACGAGCAGTACTTC. Its protein product is CASSEALPYEQYF.

V usage is TRBV28 and J usage is TRBJ1-5; D is perhaps TRBD1 (5 bases). The ends were cut back, 5 bases at V and 2 bases at J, with 13 bases in the middle. Germline CDR1 reads MDHEN; CDR2 reads SYDVKM. This CDR3 is 15 amino acids long. CDR3 DNA: TGTGCCAGCAGTAGACGCAGGGCGCGCAATCAGCCCCAGCATTTT. Translation: CASSRRRARNQPQHF.

The V gene is TRBV19, the J gene TRBJ1-5; D is possibly TRBD1 (5 bases). Germline CDR1 reads LNHDA; CDR2 reads SQIVND (reference sequence). The CDR3 runs to 15 residues. Trimming took 0 bases from V and 1 from J, leaving 7 bases between them. The CDR3 nucleotides are TGTGCCAGTAGTATAGAGGGGGAGAGCAATCAGCCCCAGCATTTT. Its translation is CASSIEGESNQPQHF.

The chain has TRBV24-1 and TRBJ2-7; 8 bases are a match to TRBD1. Germline CDR1 and CDR2: KGHDR and SFDVKD. V was pared by 2 bases and J by 2 bases, with 7 bases of the junction left unmatched. This CDR3 is built from 16 residues. CDR3: CATSDSTGDRPYEQYF. CDR3 DNA: TGTGCCACCAGTGATTCGACCGGGGACAGGCCCTACGAGCAGTACTTC.

The chain links TRBV24-1 to TRBJ2-1; 7 positions agree with TRBD1. With V trimmed by 4 bases and J by 2 bases, 7 bases remained unmatched. This CDR3 contains 16 residues. Germline CDR1 reads KGHDR; CDR2 reads SFDVKD. CDR3 sequence: CATSEAWDRTYNEQFF. Here the CDR3 DNA reads TGTGCCACCAGTGAGGCTTGGGACAGAACCTACAATGAGCAGTTCTTC.

The chain links TRBV27 to TRBJ2-3; 7 bases align to TRBD1. The length of the CDR3 is 16 residues. The ends lost 5 bases at V and 1 base at J; junction bases unmatched: 9. Germline assignment: CDR1 MNHEY and CDR2 SMNVEV (reference sequence). The CDR3, as DNA: TGTGCCAGCAGTAAGGACAGGCCCAGGGGCACAGATACGCAGTATTTT. As protein: CASSKDRPRGTDTQYF.

J is TRBJ2-1 and V is TRBV7-2; TRBD2 matches 7 bases. With 3 bases clipped from V and 4 bases from J, the junction kept 9 bases outside the gene matches. This CDR3 is 16 amino acids long. CDR1 and CDR2 from the germline V gene are SGHTA and FQGNSA. CDR3 sequence reads: CASSLSGELRYNEQFF. CDR3 nucleotides: TGTGCCAGCAGCTTGAGCGGGGAACTCCGTTACAATGAGCAGTTCTTC.

V usage is TRBV4-1 and J usage is TRBJ2-2; D remains ambiguous. V gave up 3 bases and J gave up 0 bases, with 11 bases separating them. The CDR3 length is 16 residues. Per the germline V gene, CDR1 is MGHRA and CDR2 is YSYEKL. CDR3 nucleotide sequence: TGCGCCAGCAGCCAGAGGCCTTACACGAACACCGGGGAGCTGTTTTTT. Its translation is CASSQRPYTNTGELFF.

This chain uses TRBV21-1 with TRBJ1-6. TRBV21-1 is an annotated pseudogene. This CDR3 has 15 residues. CDR3 DNA: TGTGCCAGCAACACCCCCAGGACTGATAATTCACCCCTCCACTTT. Protein sequence: CASNTPRTDNSPLHF.

The gene calls are TRBV29-1 and TRBJ1-2; D gene unclear. The CDR3 sequence is 9 residues long. V was shortened by 3 bases and J by 5 bases, with 1 base between the two germline ends. Germline CDR1 reads SQVTM; CDR2 reads ANQGSEA. The CDR3 DNA reads TGCAGCGTTGATTATGGCTACACCTTC. Its translation is CSVDYGYTF.

The V gene is TRBV19, the J gene TRBJ2-2, with D unclear. The CDR3 runs to 17 residues. V was trimmed by 1 base and J by 2 bases, leaving 14 bases between them. Germline-derived CDR1 and CDR2 are LNHDA and SQIVND (reference sequence). CDR3 in DNA: TGTGCCAGTAGTATAGGGGTGGGCAGACCAAACACCGGGGAGCTGTTTTTT. Its protein product is CASSIGVGRPNTGELFF.

The chain employs TRBV18 and TRBJ1-1, with D unresolved. This CDR3 has 14 amino acids. The germline CDR1 and CDR2 sequences are KGHSH and LQKENI. V was clipped by 5 bases and J by 0 bases, with 10 bases between them. The DNA for the CDR3 is TGTGCCAGCTCATCTTACGCGTTGAACACTGAAGCTTTCTTT. Translating it yields CASSSYALNTEAFF.

The rearrangement links TRBV10-1 to TRBJ2-6; 7 positions agree with TRBD2. Per germline, CDR1 WNHNN and CDR2 SYGVQD (reference sequence). Trimming removed 3 bases from V and 4 bases from J; junction bases left unmatched: 9. The CDR3 contains 17 residues. CDR3 in amino acids: CASSEGGGSYGANVLTF. The CDR3 DNA sequence: TGCGCCAGCAGTGAAGGCGGGGGTTCGTACGGGGCCAACGTCCTGACTTTC.

The chain uses TRBV6-2 or TRBV6-3 and TRBJ2-7; 10 bases are a match to TRBD1. CDR1 and CDR2 from the germline V gene are MNHEY and SVGEGT. Trimming cost V 5 bases and J 9 bases; bases outside gene matches: 10. CDR3 size: 14 residues. The CDR3 loop is CASSTRDRGRWQYF. The CDR3 DNA reads as TGTGCCAGCAGTACCCGGGACAGGGGCAGATGGCAGTACTTC.